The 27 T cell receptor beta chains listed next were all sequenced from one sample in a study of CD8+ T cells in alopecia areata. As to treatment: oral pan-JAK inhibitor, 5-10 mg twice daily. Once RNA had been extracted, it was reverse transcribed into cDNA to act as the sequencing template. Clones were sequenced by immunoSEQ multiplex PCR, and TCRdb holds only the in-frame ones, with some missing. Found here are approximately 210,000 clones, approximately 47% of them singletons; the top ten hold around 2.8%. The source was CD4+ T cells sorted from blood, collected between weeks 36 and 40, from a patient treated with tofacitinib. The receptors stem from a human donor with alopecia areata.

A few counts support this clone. As DNA, the CDR3 is TGCAGCGTCCGACGAGGGAATGCGGGAGGGACCTACAATGAGCAGTTCTTC. Translated, it gives CSVRRGNAGGTYNEQFF. J is TRBJ2-1 and V is TRBV29-1, with 9 bases identical to TRBD2. Germline assignment: CDR1 SQVTM and CDR2 ANQGSEA. The CDR3 is 17 residues long. V lost 6 bases to trimming and J lost 2 bases; unmatched junction nucleotides: 14.

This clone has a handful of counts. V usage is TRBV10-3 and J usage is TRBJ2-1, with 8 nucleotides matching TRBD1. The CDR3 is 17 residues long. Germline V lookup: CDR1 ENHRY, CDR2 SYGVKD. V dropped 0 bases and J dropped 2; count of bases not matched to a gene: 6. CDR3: CAISESRQGTTYNEQFF. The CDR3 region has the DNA TGTGCCATCAGTGAGTCGAGACAGGGGACGACCTACAATGAGCAGTTCTTC.

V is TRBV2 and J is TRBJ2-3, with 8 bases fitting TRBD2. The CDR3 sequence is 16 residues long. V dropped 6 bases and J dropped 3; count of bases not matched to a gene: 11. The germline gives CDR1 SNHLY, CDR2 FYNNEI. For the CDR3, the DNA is TGTGCCAGCAGGATACAACTAACGGGAGGGACAGATACGCAGTATTTT. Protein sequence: CASRIQLTGGTDTQYF. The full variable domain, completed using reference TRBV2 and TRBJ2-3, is EPEVTQTPSHQVTQMGQEVILRCVPISNHLYFYWYRQILGQKVEFLVSFYNNEISEKSEIFDDQFSVERPDGSNFTLKIRSTKLEDSAMYFCASRIQLTGGTDTQYFGPGTRLTVL.

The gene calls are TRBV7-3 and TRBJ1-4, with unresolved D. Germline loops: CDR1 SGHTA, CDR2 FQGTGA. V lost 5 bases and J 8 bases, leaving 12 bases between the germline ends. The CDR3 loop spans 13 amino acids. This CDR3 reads CASSVQKVEKLFF. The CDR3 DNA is TGTGCCAGCAGCGTACAGAAGGTGGAAAAACTGTTTTTT.

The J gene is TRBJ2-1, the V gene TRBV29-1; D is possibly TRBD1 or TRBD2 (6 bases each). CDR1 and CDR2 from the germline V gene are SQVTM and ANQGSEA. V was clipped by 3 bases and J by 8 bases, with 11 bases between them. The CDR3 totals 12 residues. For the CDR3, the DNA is TGCAGCGTTGAGAGGGGGGCGGATGAGCAGTTCTTC. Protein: CSVERGADEQFF.

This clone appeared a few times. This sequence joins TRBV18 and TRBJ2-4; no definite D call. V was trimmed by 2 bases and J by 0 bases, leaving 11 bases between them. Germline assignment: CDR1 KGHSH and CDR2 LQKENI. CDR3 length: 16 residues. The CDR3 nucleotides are TGTGCCAGCTCACCAATTCTGTCGGGAGCCAAAAACATTCAGTACTTC. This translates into CASSPILSGAKNIQYF. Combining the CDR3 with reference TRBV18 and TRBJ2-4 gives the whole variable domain NAGVMQNPRHLVRRRGQEARLRCSPMKGHSHVYWYRQLPEEGLKFMVYLQKENIIDESGMPKERFSAEFPKEGPSILRIQQVVRGDSAAYFCASSPILSGAKNIQYFGAGTRLSVL.

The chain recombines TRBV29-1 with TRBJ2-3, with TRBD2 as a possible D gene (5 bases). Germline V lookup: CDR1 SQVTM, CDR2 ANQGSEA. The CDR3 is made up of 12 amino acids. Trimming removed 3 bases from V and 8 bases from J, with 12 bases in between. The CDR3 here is CSVDGVASTQYF. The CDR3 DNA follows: TGCAGCGTTGACGGGGTAGCAAGTACGCAGTATTTT.

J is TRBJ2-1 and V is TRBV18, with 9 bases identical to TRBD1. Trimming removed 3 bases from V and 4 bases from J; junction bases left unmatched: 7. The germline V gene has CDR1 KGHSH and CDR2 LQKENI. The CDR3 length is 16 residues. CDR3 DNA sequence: TGTGCCAGCTCACCGACGACCGGGACAGGGTACAATGAGCAGTTCTTC. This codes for CASSPTTGTGYNEQFF.

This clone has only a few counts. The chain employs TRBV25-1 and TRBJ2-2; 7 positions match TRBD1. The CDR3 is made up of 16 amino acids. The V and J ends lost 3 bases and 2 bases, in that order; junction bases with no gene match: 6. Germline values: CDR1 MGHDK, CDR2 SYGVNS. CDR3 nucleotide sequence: TGTGCCAGCAGTGAGTACGGGACAGCAAACACCGGGGAGCTGTTTTTT. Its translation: CASSEYGTANTGELFF. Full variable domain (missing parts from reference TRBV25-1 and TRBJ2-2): EADIYQTPRYLVIGTGKKITLECSQTMGHDKMYWYQQDPGMELHLIHYSYGVNSTEKGDLSSESTVSRIRTEHFPLTLESARPSHTSQYLCASSEYGTANTGELFFGEGSRLTVL.

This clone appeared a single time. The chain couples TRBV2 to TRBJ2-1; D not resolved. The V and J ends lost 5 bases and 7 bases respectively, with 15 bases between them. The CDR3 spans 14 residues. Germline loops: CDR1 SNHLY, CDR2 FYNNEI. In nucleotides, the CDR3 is TGTGCCAGCAGTTTCAGGAGCGTAGAGAATGAGCAGTTCTTC. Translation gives CASSFRSVENEQFF.

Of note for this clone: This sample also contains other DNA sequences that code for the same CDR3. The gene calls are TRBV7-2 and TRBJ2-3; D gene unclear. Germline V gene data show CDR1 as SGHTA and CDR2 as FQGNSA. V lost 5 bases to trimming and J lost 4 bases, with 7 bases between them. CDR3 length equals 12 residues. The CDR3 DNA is TGTGCCAGCAGCAGCAGAGCAGATACGCAGTATTTT. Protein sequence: CASSSRADTQYF.

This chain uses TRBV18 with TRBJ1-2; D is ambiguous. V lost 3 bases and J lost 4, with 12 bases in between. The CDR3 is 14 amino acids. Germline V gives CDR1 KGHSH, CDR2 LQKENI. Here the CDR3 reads CASSPSDGIYGYTF. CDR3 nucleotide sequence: TGTGCCAGCTCACCCTCCGACGGAATCTATGGCTACACCTTC.

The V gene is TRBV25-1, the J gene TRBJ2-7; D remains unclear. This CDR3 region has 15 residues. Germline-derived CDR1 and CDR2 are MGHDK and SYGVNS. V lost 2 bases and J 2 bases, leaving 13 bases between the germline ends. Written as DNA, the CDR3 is TGTGCCAGCAGTGAACAAAAGGGATGGGCCTACGAGCAGTACTTC. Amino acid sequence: CASSEQKGWAYEQYF.

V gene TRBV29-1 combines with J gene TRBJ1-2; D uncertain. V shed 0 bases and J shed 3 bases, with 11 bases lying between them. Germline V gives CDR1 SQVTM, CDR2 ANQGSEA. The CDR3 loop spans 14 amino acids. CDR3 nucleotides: TGCAGCGTTGAAGATTGGGTCGACTACTATGGCTACACCTTC. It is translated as CSVEDWVDYYGYTF.

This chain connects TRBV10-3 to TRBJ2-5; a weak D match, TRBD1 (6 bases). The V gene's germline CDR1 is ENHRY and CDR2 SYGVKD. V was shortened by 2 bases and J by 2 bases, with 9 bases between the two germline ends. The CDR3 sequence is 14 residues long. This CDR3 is CAISEVQGQETQYF. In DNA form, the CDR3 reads TGTGCCATCAGTGAGGTCCAGGGGCAAGAGACCCAGTACTTC.

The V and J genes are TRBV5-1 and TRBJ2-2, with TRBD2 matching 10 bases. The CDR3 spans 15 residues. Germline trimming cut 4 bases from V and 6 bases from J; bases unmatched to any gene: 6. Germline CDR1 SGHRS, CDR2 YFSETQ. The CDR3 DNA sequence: TGCGCCAGCAGCCCCACTAGCGGGAAGGCCGGGGAGCTGTTTTTT. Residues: CASSPTSGKAGELFF.

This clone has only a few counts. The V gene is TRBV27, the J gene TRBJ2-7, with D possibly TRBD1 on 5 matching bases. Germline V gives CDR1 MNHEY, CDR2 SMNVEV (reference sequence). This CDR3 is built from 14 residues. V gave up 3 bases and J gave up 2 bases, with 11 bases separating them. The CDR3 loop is CASSFRPGTYEQYF. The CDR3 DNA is TGTGCCAGCAGTTTCAGGCCAGGGACCTACGAGCAGTACTTC.

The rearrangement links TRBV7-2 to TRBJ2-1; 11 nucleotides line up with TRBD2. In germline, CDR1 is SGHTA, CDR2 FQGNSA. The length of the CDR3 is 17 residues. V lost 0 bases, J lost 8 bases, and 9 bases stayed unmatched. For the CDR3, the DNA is TGTGCCAGCAGCTTAGCCCTACTAGCGGGAGTATCCGATGAGCAGTTCTTC. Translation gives CASSLALLAGVSDEQFF.

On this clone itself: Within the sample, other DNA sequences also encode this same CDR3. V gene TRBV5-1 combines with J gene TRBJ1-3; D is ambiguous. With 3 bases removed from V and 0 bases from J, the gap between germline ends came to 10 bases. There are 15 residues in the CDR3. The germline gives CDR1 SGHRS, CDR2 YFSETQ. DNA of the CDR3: TGCGCCAGCAGCTCCGAGGGTTTCTCTGGAAACACCATATATTTT. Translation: CASSSEGFSGNTIYF. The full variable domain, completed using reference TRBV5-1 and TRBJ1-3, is KAGVTQTPRYLIKTRGQQVTLSCSPISGHRSVSWYQQTPGQGLQFLFEYFSETQRNKGNFPGRFSGRQFSNSRSEMNVSTLELGDSALYLCASSSEGFSGNTIYFGEGSWLTVV.

The CDR3 region is CASSFTSGPYEQYF. The DNA for the CDR3 is TGTGCCAGCAGCTTTACTAGCGGCCCCTACGAGCAGTACTTC. This chain joins TRBV7-2 and TRBJ2-7, with 8 bases that match TRBD2. The CDR3 sequence is 14 residues long. Germline V gene sequence: CDR1 SGHTA, CDR2 FQGNSA. Trimming took 3 bases from V and 2 from J; bases not matched to a gene: 3.

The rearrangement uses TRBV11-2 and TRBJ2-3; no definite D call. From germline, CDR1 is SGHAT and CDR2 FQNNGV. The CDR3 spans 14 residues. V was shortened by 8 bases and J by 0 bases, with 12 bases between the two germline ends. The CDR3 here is CASFGRSSTDTQYF. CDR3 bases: TGTGCCAGCTTTGGCCGGAGTAGCACAGATACGCAGTATTTT. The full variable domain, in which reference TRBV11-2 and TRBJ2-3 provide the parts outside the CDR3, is EAGVAQSPRYKIIEKRQSVAFWCNPISGHATLYWYQQILGQGPKLLIQFQNNGVVDDSQLPKDRFSAERLKGVDSTLKIQPAKLEDSAVYLCASFGRSSTDTQYFGPGTRLTVL.

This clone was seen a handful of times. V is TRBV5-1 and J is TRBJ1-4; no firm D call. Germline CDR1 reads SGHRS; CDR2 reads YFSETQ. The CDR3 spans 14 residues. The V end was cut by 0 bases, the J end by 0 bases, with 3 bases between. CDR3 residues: CASSLGPTNEKLFF. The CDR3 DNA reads TGCGCCAGCAGCTTGGGACCAACTAATGAAAAACTGTTTTTT.

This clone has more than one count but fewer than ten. The CDR3 loop is CSARQGTKNIQYF. The DNA of the CDR3 is TGCAGCGCCAGACAGGGAACCAAAAACATTCAGTACTTC. The chain employs TRBV29-1 and TRBJ2-4, with 7 positions matching TRBD1. Germline V gene sequence: CDR1 SQVTM, CDR2 ANQGSEA. Unmatched junction bases numbered 5, after V lost 7 bases and J lost 2 bases. The CDR3 totals 13 residues.

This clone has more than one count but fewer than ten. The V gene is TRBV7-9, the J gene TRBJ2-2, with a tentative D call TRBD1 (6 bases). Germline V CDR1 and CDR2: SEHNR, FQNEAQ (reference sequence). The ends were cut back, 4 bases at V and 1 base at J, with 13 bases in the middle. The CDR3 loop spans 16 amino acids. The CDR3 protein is CASSSSGQQNTGELFF. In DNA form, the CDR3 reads TGTGCCAGCAGCTCATCGGGACAACAGAACACCGGGGAGCTGTTTTTT.

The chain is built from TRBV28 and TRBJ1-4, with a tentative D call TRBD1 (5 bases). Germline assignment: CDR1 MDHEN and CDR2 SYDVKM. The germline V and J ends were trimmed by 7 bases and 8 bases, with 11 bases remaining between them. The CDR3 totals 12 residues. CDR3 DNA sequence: TGTGCCAGCACGAAGGGGTTAGAAAAACTGTTTTTT. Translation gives CASTKGLEKLFF.

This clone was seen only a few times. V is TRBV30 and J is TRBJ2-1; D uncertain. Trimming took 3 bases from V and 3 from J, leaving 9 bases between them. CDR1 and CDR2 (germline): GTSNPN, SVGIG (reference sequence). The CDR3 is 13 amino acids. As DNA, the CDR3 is TGTGCCTGGAGCCCTAGTAGCTACAATGAGCAGTTCTTC. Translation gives CAWSPSSYNEQFF.

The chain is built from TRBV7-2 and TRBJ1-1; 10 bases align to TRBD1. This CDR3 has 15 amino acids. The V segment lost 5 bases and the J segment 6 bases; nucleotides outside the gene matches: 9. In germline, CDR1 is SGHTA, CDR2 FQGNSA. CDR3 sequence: CASSTRSTGGSEAFF. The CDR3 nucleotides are TGTGCCAGCAGCACTCGTTCGACAGGGGGCTCTGAAGCTTTCTTT.